This T cell receptor beta chain was sequenced in a study of human T cells and chemical hapten exposure. TCRdb independently ran MiXCR on the RACE reads; one entry per CDR3 protein. The repertoire includes about 110,000 distinct CDR3 sequences, 9.5% to 11% of them detected once, and around 3.4% sits in the top ten. This CDR3 has 12 amino acids. Germline CDR1 is ENHRY and CDR2 is SYGVKD. This clonotype was counted many times. Mismatch with germline at one junction end may stem from a read error. The sample's time point: patch test 1, 2 weeks after DPC sensitization. Treatment described: therapeutic diphenylcyclopropenone sensitization with weekly scalp DPC. Blood draws came before every patch-test application. The template was total RNA from unfractionated whole blood.

The receptor's source is a woman aged 40 to 50 with alopecia areata. Some clones in this sample may be carry-over from other donors' samples. The specimen comprised whole blood, sampled in connection with sensitization to the hapten diphenylcyclopropenone (DPC). The rearrangement uses TRBV10-3 and TRBJ2-7; D uncertain. CDR3 nucleotides: TGTGCCACGGGTGACATCTCCTACGAGCAGCACTTC. It encodes CATGDISYEQHF.